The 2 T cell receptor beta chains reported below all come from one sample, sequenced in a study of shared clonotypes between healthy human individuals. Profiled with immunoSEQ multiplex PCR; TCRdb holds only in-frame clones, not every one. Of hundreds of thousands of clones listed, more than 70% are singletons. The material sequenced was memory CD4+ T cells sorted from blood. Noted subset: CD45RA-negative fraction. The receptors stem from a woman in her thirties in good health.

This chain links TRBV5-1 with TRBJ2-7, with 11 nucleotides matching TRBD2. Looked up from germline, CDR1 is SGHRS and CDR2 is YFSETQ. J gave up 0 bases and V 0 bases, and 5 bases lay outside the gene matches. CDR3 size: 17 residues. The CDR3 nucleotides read TGCGCCAGCAGCTTGGGGATAGCGGGAGGGAGCTCCTACGAGCAGTACTTC. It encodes CASSLGIAGGSSYEQYF.

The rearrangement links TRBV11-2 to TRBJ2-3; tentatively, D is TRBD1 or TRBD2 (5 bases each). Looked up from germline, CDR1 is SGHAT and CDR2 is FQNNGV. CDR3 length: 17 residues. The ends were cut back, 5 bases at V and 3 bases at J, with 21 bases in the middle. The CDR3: CASSPGTPVHRTDTQYF. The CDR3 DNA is TGTGCCAGCAGCCCCGGGACCCCCGTCCACCGAACAGATACGCAGTATTTT.